One sample yielded the 2 T cell receptor beta chains listed below, sequenced in a study of CD8 T cells in ankylosing spondylitis. TCRdb re-analysed the 5' RACE reads in MiXCR, keeping a single row per CDR3 protein. Seen here are 200,000 to 250,000 distinct CDR3 sequences, approximately 12% observed once, and the top ten hold roughly 6.8%. Material: blood, either unsorted or a sorted T cell fraction (not recorded which). Every receptor here comes from a male donor with ankylosing spondylitis or in good health (not recorded which).

This clonotype was seen at least ten times. The chain couples TRBV29-1 to TRBJ2-3, with a weak D call TRBD2 (6 bases). CDR1 is SQVTM and CDR2 is ANQGSEA in the germline V gene. Trimming took off 3 bases at V and 2 bases at J, with 21 bases between the two ends. This CDR3 has 17 residues. CDR3: CSVDPFLRDEDTDTQYF. CDR3 bases: TGCAGCGTTGACCCCTTTTTGCGGGATGAGGACACAGATACGCAGTATTTT.

The J gene is TRBJ1-2, the V gene TRBV20-1; TRBD1 matches 9 bases. The V gene end was trimmed by 3 bases and the J gene end by 4 bases; junction bases not matched to a gene: 3. This CDR3 comprises 13 residues. Per the germline V gene, CDR1 is DFQATT and CDR2 is SNEGSKA (reference sequence). The CDR3 sequence: CSASTGGGYGYTF. CDR3 coding DNA: TGCAGTGCTAGTACAGGGGGCGGCTATGGCTACACCTTC.